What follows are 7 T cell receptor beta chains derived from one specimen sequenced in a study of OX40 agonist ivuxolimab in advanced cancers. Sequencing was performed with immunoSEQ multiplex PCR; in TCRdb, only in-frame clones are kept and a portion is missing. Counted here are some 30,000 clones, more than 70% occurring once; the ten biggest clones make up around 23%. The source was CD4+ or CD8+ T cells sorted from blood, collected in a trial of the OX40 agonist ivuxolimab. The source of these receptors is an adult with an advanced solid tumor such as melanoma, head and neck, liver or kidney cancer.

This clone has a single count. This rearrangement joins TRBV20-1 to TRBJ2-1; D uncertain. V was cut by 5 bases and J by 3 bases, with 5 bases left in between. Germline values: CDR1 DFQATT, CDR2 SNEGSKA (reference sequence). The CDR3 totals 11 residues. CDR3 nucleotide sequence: TGCAGTGCTTGGAACTACAATGAGCAGTTCTTC. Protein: CSAWNYNEQFF.

In nucleotides, the CDR3 is TGCGCCAGCAGCCAAGATTCAGGTTTGAGTAACACCATATATTTT. This translates into CASSQDSGLSNTIYF. The V and J genes are TRBV4-3 and TRBJ1-3; D not resolved. CDR3 length equals 15 residues. V dropped 0 bases and J dropped 7 bases, with 13 bases sitting between them. Germline V gene lookup returns CDR1 LGHNA and CDR2 YSLEER.

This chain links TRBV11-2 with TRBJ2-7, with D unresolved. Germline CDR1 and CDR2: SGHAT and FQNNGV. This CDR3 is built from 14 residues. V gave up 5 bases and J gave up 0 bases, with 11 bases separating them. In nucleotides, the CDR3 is TGTGCCAGCAGCACCTTGGACGCCTCCTACGAGCAGTACTTC. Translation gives CASSTLDASYEQYF. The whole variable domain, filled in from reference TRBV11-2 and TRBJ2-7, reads EAGVAQSPRYKIIEKRQSVAFWCNPISGHATLYWYQQILGQGPKLLIQFQNNGVVDDSQLPKDRFSAERLKGVDSTLKIQPAKLEDSAVYLCASSTLDASYEQYFGPGTRLTVT.

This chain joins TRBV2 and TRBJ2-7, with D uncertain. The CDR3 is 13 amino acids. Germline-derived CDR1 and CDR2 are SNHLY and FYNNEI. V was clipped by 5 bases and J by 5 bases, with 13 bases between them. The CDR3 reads CASSLGEGDEQYF. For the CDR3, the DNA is TGTGCCAGCAGTCTGGGCGAAGGCGACGAGCAGTACTTC.

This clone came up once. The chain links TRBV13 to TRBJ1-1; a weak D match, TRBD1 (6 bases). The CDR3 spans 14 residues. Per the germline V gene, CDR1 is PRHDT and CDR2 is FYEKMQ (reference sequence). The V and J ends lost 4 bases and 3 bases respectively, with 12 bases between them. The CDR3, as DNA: TGTGCCAGCAGCTCCCAGGGGTTTGACACTGAAGCTTTCTTT. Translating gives CASSSQGFDTEAFF.

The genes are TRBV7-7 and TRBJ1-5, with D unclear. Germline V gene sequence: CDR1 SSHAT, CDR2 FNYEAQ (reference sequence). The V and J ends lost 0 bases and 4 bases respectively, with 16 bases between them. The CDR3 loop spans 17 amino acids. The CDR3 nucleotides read TGTGCCAGCAGCTTAGCCTCCCTATTCGGAAGTAATCAGCCCCAGCATTTT. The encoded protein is CASSLASLFGSNQPQHF.

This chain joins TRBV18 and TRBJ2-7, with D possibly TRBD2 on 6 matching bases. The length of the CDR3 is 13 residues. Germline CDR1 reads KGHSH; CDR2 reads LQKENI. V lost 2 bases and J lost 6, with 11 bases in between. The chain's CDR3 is CASSPWTNREQYF. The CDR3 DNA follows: TGTGCCAGCTCACCATGGACTAATCGCGAGCAGTACTTC. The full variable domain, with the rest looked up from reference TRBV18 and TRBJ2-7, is NAGVMQNPRHLVRRRGQEARLRCSPMKGHSHVYWYRQLPEEGLKFMVYLQKENIIDESGMPKERFSAEFPKEGPSILRIQQVVRGDSAAYFCASSPWTNREQYFGPGTRLTVT.